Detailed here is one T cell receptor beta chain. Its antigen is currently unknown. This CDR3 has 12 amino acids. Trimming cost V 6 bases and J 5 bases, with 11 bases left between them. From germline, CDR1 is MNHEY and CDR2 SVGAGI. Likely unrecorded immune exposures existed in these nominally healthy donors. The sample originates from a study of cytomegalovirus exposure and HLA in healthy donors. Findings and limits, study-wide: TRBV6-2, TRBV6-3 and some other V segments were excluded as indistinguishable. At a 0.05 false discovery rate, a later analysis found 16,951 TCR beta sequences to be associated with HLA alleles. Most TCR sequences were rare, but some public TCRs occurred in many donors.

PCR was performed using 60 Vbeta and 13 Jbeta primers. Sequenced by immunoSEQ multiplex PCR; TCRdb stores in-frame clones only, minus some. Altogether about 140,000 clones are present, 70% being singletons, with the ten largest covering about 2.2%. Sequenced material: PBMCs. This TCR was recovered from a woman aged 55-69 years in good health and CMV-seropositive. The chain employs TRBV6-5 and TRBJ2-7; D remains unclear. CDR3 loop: CASRRSFDEQYF. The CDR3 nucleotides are TGTGCCAGCAGGCGATCTTTCGACGAGCAGTACTTC.